Listed here are 22 T cell receptor beta chains from one sample, sequenced in a study of cytomegalovirus exposure and HLA in healthy donors. PCR employed 60 Vbeta and 13 Jbeta primers. Measured with immunoSEQ multiplex PCR; TCRdb has only the in-frame clones, and not every one. The top ten hold 1.8% of the sample, which has 130,000 or so clones, 70% to 80% seen once. The sequencing sample was made of PBMCs. Source of these receptors: a female donor in good health and CMV-seropositive.

This sequence joins TRBV27 and TRBJ2-4; possibly TRBD1 for D (5 bases). Trimming removed 7 bases from V and 3 bases from J, with 16 bases in between. CDR3 size: 15 residues. Per germline, CDR1 MNHEY and CDR2 SMNVEV (reference sequence). CDR3 sequence reads: CASKTVVLVKNIQYF. The CDR3 DNA is TGTGCCAGCAAGACAGTCGTTTTAGTCAAAAACATTCAGTACTTC.

The chain is built from TRBV4-1 and TRBJ2-7; D gene ambiguous. The V end was cut by 2 bases, the J end by 5 bases, with 10 bases between. Germline V lookup: CDR1 MGHRA, CDR2 YSYEKL. This CDR3 region has 13 residues. The CDR3 reads CASSQRIRDEQYF. The CDR3 bases are TGCGCCAGCAGCCAACGAATCCGCGACGAGCAGTACTTC.

This clone was counted only a few times. The chain has TRBV2 and TRBJ2-7; D may be TRBD1 (5 bases). This CDR3 region has 14 residues. V was cut by 2 bases and J by 3 bases, with 11 bases left in between. Germline V lookup: CDR1 SNHLY, CDR2 FYNNEI. In nucleotides, the CDR3 is TGTGCCAGCAGTGAATGGCCAGGGCGCTACGAGCAGTACTTC. This sequence encodes CASSEWPGRYEQYF.

Comments on this clone: Other DNA sequences in the sample encode the same CDR3. V is TRBV5-5 and J is TRBJ1-4; 8 bases line up with TRBD1. This CDR3 has 14 amino acids. V lost 2 bases and J lost 5; bases outside the gene matches: 2. Germline values: CDR1 SGHKS, CDR2 YYEKEE (reference sequence). The CDR3 spells CASSLPGGNEKLFF. CDR3 coding DNA: TGTGCCAGCAGCTTACCAGGGGGCAATGAAAAACTGTTTTTT. Together with reference TRBV5-5 and TRBJ1-4, the CDR3 gives the full variable domain: DAGVTQSPTHLIKTRGQQVTLRCSPISGHKSVSWYQQVLGQGPQFIFQYYEKEERGRGNFPDRFSARQFPNYSSELNVNALLLGDSALYLCASSLPGGNEKLFFGSGTQLSVL.

V usage is TRBV10-2 and J usage is TRBJ1-1, with a possible D match to TRBD1 (5 bases). CDR3 length equals 13 residues. V was shortened by 7 bases and J by 7 bases, with 16 bases between the two germline ends. Germline assignment: CDR1 WSHSY and CDR2 SAAADI. CDR3 DNA: TGCGCCAGCATGCCTCCTGGGACTTATGAAGCTTTCTTT. This codes for CASMPPGTYEAFF.

The V call is TRBV7-2, the J call TRBJ2-1; 11 bases are shared with TRBD1. In germline, CDR1 is SGHTA, CDR2 FQGNSA. V shed 5 bases and J 7 bases; nucleotides not matched to a gene: 1. The CDR3 totals 13 residues. The CDR3 spells CASSRDRGNEQFF. The CDR3 nucleotides read TGTGCCAGCAGCCGGGACAGGGGGAATGAGCAGTTCTTC.

The chain recombines TRBV9 with TRBJ2-3; 10 bases agree with TRBD2. This CDR3 comprises 16 residues. Losses at the gene ends were 3 bases for V and 3 bases for J; bases not matched to a gene: 7. Germline V gene sequence: CDR1 SGDLS, CDR2 YYNGEE. This chain's CDR3 is CASSASGRAFTDTQYF. The DNA of the CDR3 is TGTGCCAGCAGCGCCAGCGGGAGGGCCTTTACAGATACGCAGTATTTT.

A few counts support this clone. This chain links TRBV5-4 with TRBJ2-7, with 11 bases that match TRBD1. Germline trimming cut 4 bases from V and 3 bases from J; bases unmatched to any gene: 6. CDR1 is SGHNT, CDR2 YYREEE, per germline (reference sequence). This CDR3 has 15 residues. CDR3 loop: CASSIPGTGGYEQYF. The CDR3, as DNA: TGTGCCAGCAGCATCCCCGGGACAGGGGGCTACGAGCAGTACTTC.

This clone was counted once. The chain employs TRBV6-1 and TRBJ2-3; unclear D gene. CDR3 length: 13 amino acids. The germline V gene encodes CDR1 MNHNS and CDR2 SASEGT. V dropped 2 bases and J dropped 4 bases, with 7 bases sitting between them. CDR3 in DNA: TGTGCCAGCAGTGAACGTTCCCCAGATACGCAGTATTTT. Protein sequence: CASSERSPDTQYF.

The V and J genes are TRBV29-1 and TRBJ1-2, with D maybe TRBD1 (5 bases). The germline V and J ends were trimmed by 7 bases and 4 bases, with 10 bases remaining between them. Germline CDR1 SQVTM, CDR2 ANQGSEA. The CDR3 runs to 11 residues. The CDR3 here is CSAETAYGYTF. The CDR3 region has the DNA TGCAGCGCGGAGACAGCCTATGGCTACACCTTC.

V gene TRBV7-9 combines with J gene TRBJ1-5, with D possibly being TRBD1 (6 bases). Germline V gives CDR1 SEHNR, CDR2 FQNEAQ (reference sequence). V was trimmed by 5 bases and J by 2 bases, leaving 13 bases between them. The CDR3 loop spans 15 amino acids. CDR3 coding DNA: TGTGCCAGCAGCCCGGGGGGGGGCCGCAATCAGCCCCAGCATTTT. Translating it yields CASSPGGGRNQPQHF.

The genes are TRBV5-1 and TRBJ2-1; the match to TRBD1 covers 11 bases. V lost 5 bases and J lost 3; bases outside the gene matches: 4. This CDR3 region has 15 residues. Germline CDR1 SGHRS, CDR2 YFSETQ. The CDR3 sequence is CASRGTGGNYNEQFF. In nucleotides, the CDR3 is TGCGCCAGCAGAGGGACAGGGGGGAACTACAATGAGCAGTTCTTC.

The gene calls are TRBV6-6 and TRBJ2-7, with 13 bases that match TRBD2. The length of the CDR3 is 16 residues. In germline, CDR1 is MNHNY, CDR2 SVGAGI (reference sequence). The junction had 9 bases not matched to a gene; V was cut back by 10 bases and J by 0 bases. The CDR3 reads CATRTSGGPSSYEQYF. CDR3 nucleotide sequence: TGTGCCACGAGGACTAGCGGGGGCCCTAGCTCCTACGAGCAGTACTTC.

This clone has only one observation. The chain uses TRBV6-1 and TRBJ2-5, with 7 positions matching TRBD1. Germline V gives CDR1 MNHNS, CDR2 SASEGT. The CDR3 consists of 15 residues. J was trimmed by 5 bases and V by 6 bases; bases with no gene match: 12. Here the CDR3 reads CASSPRGQGGETQYF. CDR3 nucleotide sequence: TGTGCCAGCAGCCCAAGGGGGCAGGGCGGTGAGACCCAGTACTTC.

This chain connects TRBV4-2 to TRBJ2-5, with 7 bases identical to TRBD2. The length of the CDR3 is 18 residues. Per germline, CDR1 LGHNA and CDR2 YNFKEQ. V trimming: 7 bases; J trimming: 2 bases; junction bases outside the gene matches: 19. CDR3 sequence reads: CASISLLAVDGVQETQYF. CDR3 nucleotide sequence: TGTGCCAGCATATCCCTCCTAGCGGTAGACGGGGTACAAGAGACCCAGTACTTC.

This clone has just one count. V is TRBV5-8 and J is TRBJ1-6; 7 bases agree with TRBD1. Germline V gives CDR1 SGHTS, CDR2 YDEGEE. The ends lost 2 bases at V and 9 bases at J; junction bases unmatched: 5. This CDR3 is 14 amino acids long. CDR3 loop: CASSFRQGGSPLHF. The CDR3 bases are TGTGCCAGCAGCTTTCGACAGGGTGGTTCACCCCTCCACTTT.

This clone was detected once. This sequence joins TRBV27 and TRBJ1-2; 9 bases are shared with TRBD1. The CDR3 is made up of 14 amino acids. Per germline, CDR1 MNHEY and CDR2 SMNVEV (reference sequence). J lost 7 bases, V lost 6 bases, and 9 bases had no gene match. In nucleotides, the CDR3 is TGTGCCAGCAGGGATTTACAGGGGGCAGGTGGCTACACCTTC. It encodes CASRDLQGAGGYTF.

V usage is TRBV2 and J usage is TRBJ2-7; D is perhaps TRBD1 (6 bases). The germline gives CDR1 SNHLY, CDR2 FYNNEI. The CDR3 length is 14 residues. V lost 6 bases and J 4 bases, leaving 16 bases between the germline ends. The CDR3 protein is CASRARDNHYEQYF. CDR3 bases: TGTGCCAGCAGGGCTCGGGACAACCATTACGAGCAGTACTTC.

The chain recombines TRBV15 with TRBJ2-5; 9 nucleotides align to TRBD1. V was clipped by 3 bases and J by 4 bases; unmatched bases: 9. Germline V CDR1 and CDR2: LNHNV, YYDKDF (reference sequence). This CDR3 region has 16 residues. The chain's CDR3 is CATSRARTGVAETQYF. As DNA, the CDR3 is TGTGCCACCAGCAGGGCTCGGACAGGGGTTGCAGAGACCCAGTACTTC.

J is TRBJ2-7 and V is TRBV19; 8 bases fit TRBD2. After removal of 2 bases from V and 6 bases from J, the junction contained 9 bases not matched to a gene. Germline lookup yields CDR1 LNHDA and CDR2 SQIVND (reference sequence). This CDR3 spans 15 amino acids. Here the CDR3 DNA reads TGTGCCAGTAGTATATCGGGGGGGCGGTCTCTCGAGCAGTACTTC. This translates into CASSISGGRSLEQYF.

The chain employs TRBV7-8 and TRBJ2-5, with a weak D call TRBD1 (5 bases). The length of the CDR3 is 14 residues. Per the germline V gene, CDR1 is SGHVS and CDR2 is FQNEAQ. Trimming stripped 2 bases from V and 3 bases from J, with 10 bases between. CDR3 coding DNA: TGTGCCAGCAGCTTAAGCAGGGCAGAAGAGACCCAGTACTTC. Amino acids: CASSLSRAEETQYF.

The chain uses TRBV6-5 and TRBJ2-2; D is ambiguous. The V end was cut by 8 bases, the J end by 5 bases, with 9 bases between. The germline V gene encodes CDR1 MNHEY and CDR2 SVGAGI. The CDR3 runs 12 residues. CDR3 protein: CASGGGTGELFF. The CDR3 DNA sequence: TGTGCCAGCGGCGGTGGTACCGGGGAGCTGTTTTTT.